Shown below are 32 T cell receptor beta chains from a single sample sequenced in a study of cytotoxic CD8 clonotypes in ibrutinib-treated CLL. Method: immunoSEQ multiplex PCR; TCRdb's copy keeps in-frame clones and lacks some. The repertoire consists of more than 75,000 clones, with 77% occurring once and the leading ten covering 20% to 25%. The sample was PBMCs, taken after 24 months of ibrutinib treatment. The receptors were sampled from a human donor with chronic lymphocytic leukemia.

The V gene is TRBV30, the J gene TRBJ1-3; D remains unclear. The CDR3 is 12 amino acids. Germline CDR1 GTSNPN, CDR2 SVGIG (reference sequence). V gave up 4 bases and J gave up 0 bases, with 4 bases separating them. The CDR3 here is CAWTSSGNTIYF. The CDR3, as DNA: TGTGCCTGGACCAGCTCTGGAAACACCATATATTTT.

This clone has a handful of counts. This chain connects TRBV5-8 to TRBJ2-2; D perhaps matches TRBD2 (5 bases). The length of the CDR3 is 14 residues. V was trimmed by 5 bases and J by 6 bases, leaving 14 bases between them. Germline V CDR1 and CDR2: SGHTS, YDEGEE. The CDR3 loop reads CASSIIGVAGELFF. The CDR3 DNA reads as TGTGCCAGCAGTATCATCGGGGTGGCCGGGGAGCTGTTTTTT.

The chain recombines TRBV2 with TRBJ1-2; 8 bases map to TRBD1. V trimming: 8 bases; J trimming: 3 bases; junction bases outside the gene matches: 2. The CDR3 contains 12 residues. Germline V CDR1 and CDR2: SNHLY, FYNNEI. The CDR3 loop is CASGQGHYGYTF. The CDR3 DNA follows: TGTGCCAGCGGACAGGGTCACTATGGCTACACCTTC. The full variable domain, completed using reference TRBV2 and TRBJ1-2, is EPEVTQTPSHQVTQMGQEVILRCVPISNHLYFYWYRQILGQKVEFLVSFYNNEISEKSEIFDDQFSVERPDGSNFTLKIRSTKLEDSAMYFCASGQGHYGYTFGSGTRLTVV.

The rearrangement uses TRBV6-6 and TRBJ2-1, with 9 nucleotides matching TRBD1. Germline CDR1 is MNHNY and CDR2 is SVGAGI (reference sequence). The CDR3 runs to 15 residues. The V gene end was trimmed by 6 bases and the J gene end by 6 bases; junction bases not matched to a gene: 9. CDR3 protein: CASRPPGQGSNEQFF. Written as DNA, the CDR3 is TGTGCCAGCAGGCCGCCGGGACAGGGCTCCAATGAGCAGTTCTTC.

The chain combines TRBV18 with TRBJ2-7; D not resolved. With 2 bases removed from V and 2 bases from J, the gap between germline ends came to 10 bases. The length of the CDR3 is 14 residues. Germline CDR1 KGHSH, CDR2 LQKENI. For the CDR3, the DNA is TGTGCCAGCTCACCAATATCACAGACCTACGAGCAGTACTTC. It encodes CASSPISQTYEQYF.

A few counts support this clone. The chain joins TRBV29-1 to TRBJ1-2, with a weak D call TRBD1 (6 bases). This CDR3 has 12 amino acids. Germline CDR1 is SQVTM and CDR2 is ANQGSEA. The V end lost 5 bases, the J end lost 7 bases, and 14 bases lay between the germline ends. The CDR3 protein is CSVQQGRGGYTF. As DNA, the CDR3 is TGCAGCGTTCAACAGGGTAGGGGTGGCTACACCTTC.

The chain links TRBV28 to TRBJ1-1, with a tentative D call TRBD1 (6 bases). The CDR3 extends over 14 amino acids. V lost 3 bases, J lost 6 bases, and 14 bases lay in between. The germline gives CDR1 MDHEN, CDR2 SYDVKM. The CDR3 DNA reads as TGTGCCAGCAGTTTTATACAGGGTAAATCTGAAGCTTTCTTT. The encoded protein is CASSFIQGKSEAFF. Complete variable domain (other parts from reference TRBV28 and TRBJ1-1): DVKVTQSSRYLVKRTGEKVFLECVQDMDHENMFWYRQDPGLGLRLIYFSYDVKMKEKGDIPEGYSVSREKKERFSLILESASTNQTSMYLCASSFIQGKSEAFFGQGTRLTVV.

The chain is built from TRBV5-6 and TRBJ1-2; D is ambiguous. Trimming shortened V by 0 bases and J by 0 bases, and 9 bases separated the two germline ends. Germline lookup yields CDR1 SGHDT and CDR2 YYEEEE. The CDR3 totals 15 residues. CDR3 sequence reads: CASSLGPMPNYGYTF. As DNA, the CDR3 is TGTGCCAGCAGCTTGGGCCCGATGCCTAACTATGGCTACACCTTC.

The chain has TRBV18 and TRBJ2-1; TRBD2 is a possible D gene (6 bases). This CDR3 contains 15 residues. The V and J ends lost 3 bases and 2 bases respectively, with 11 bases between them. The germline gives CDR1 KGHSH, CDR2 LQKENI. CDR3 DNA: TGTGCCAGCTCACCCGGGACGGGAGCCTACAATGAGCAGTTCTTC. Amino acids: CASSPGTGAYNEQFF. The full variable domain, in which reference TRBV18 and TRBJ2-1 provide the parts outside the CDR3, is NAGVMQNPRHLVRRRGQEARLRCSPMKGHSHVYWYRQLPEEGLKFMVYLQKENIIDESGMPKERFSAEFPKEGPSILRIQQVVRGDSAAYFCASSPGTGAYNEQFFGPGTRLTVL.

This clone was detected only once. This rearrangement joins TRBV7-6 to TRBJ2-2; 14 bases match TRBD2. Losses at the gene ends were 6 bases for V and 5 bases for J; bases not matched to a gene: 2. CDR1 is SGHVS, CDR2 FNYEAQ, per germline. The CDR3 has 15 amino acids. The CDR3 DNA sequence: TGTGCCAGCAGAGGACTAGCGGGAGGTACCGGGGAGCTGTTTTTT. Translated: CASRGLAGGTGELFF.

The gene calls are TRBV4-2 and TRBJ2-7; 9 bases are shared with TRBD2. CDR3 length equals 16 residues. Trimming at V came to 0 bases and at J to 4 bases, leaving 7 bases not matched to a gene. Germline V gene sequence: CDR1 LGHNA, CDR2 YNFKEQ. The CDR3, as DNA: TGTGCCAGCAGCCAAGATCGGAGCGGGAGGTCGTACGAGCAGTACTTC. As protein: CASSQDRSGRSYEQYF.

This clone was detected once. The chain recombines TRBV7-8 with TRBJ1-4; 10 nucleotides line up with TRBD1. CDR3 length: 16 amino acids. Germline V lookup: CDR1 SGHVS, CDR2 FQNEAQ. Trimming removed 5 bases from V and 8 bases from J; junction bases left unmatched: 11. DNA of the CDR3: TGTGCCAGCAGCCAATCGGGACAGGGGTTGCGGGAAAAACTGTTTTTT. As protein: CASSQSGQGLREKLFF.

The chain uses TRBV5-1 and TRBJ2-5; TRBD2 matches 13 bases. Germline-derived CDR1 and CDR2 are SGHRS and YFSETQ. J was trimmed by 1 base and V by 5 bases; bases with no gene match: 5. The CDR3 spans 16 residues. The CDR3 nucleotides are TGCGCCAGCAGTTCGGGACTAGCGGGACCCCAAGAGACCCAGTACTTC. Amino acids: CASSSGLAGPQETQYF.

This clone is a singleton in its sample. The chain joins TRBV19 to TRBJ2-1; the D is unclear. V lost 1 base to trimming and J lost 5 bases, with 3 bases between them. Germline CDR1 and CDR2: LNHDA and SQIVND (reference sequence). The CDR3 is made up of 12 amino acids. The CDR3: CASSIAHNEQFF. In DNA form, the CDR3 reads TGTGCCAGTAGTATAGCTCACAATGAGCAGTTCTTC.

The V call is TRBV9, the J call TRBJ1-5; a weak D match, TRBD1 (6 bases). The germline V gene has CDR1 SGDLS and CDR2 YYNGEE. V lost 3 bases to trimming and J lost 3 bases, with 10 bases between them. The CDR3 totals 14 residues. CDR3 coding DNA: TGTGCCAGCAGCGCCCGGGACAACAATCAGCCCCAGCATTTT. It is translated as CASSARDNNQPQHF.

The genes are TRBV6-4 and TRBJ2-3, with 7 bases that match TRBD2. Losses at the gene ends were 3 bases for V and 11 bases for J; bases not matched to a gene: 8. Germline CDR1 and CDR2: MRHNA and SNTAGT. CDR3 length: 13 amino acids. This CDR3 is CASSESGLRGQYF. The DNA for the CDR3 is TGTGCCAGCAGTGAGTCGGGACTACGGGGGCAGTATTTT.

The CDR3 protein is CASSTGASGVYDNEQFF. CDR3 DNA: TGTGCCAGTAGTACCGGGGCTAGCGGGGTCTACGACAATGAGCAGTTCTTC. J is TRBJ2-1 and V is TRBV19; 9 bases line up with TRBD2. Unmatched junction bases numbered 12, after V lost 4 bases and J lost 5 bases. Germline V gene data show CDR1 as LNHDA and CDR2 as SQIVND (reference sequence). The CDR3 loop spans 17 amino acids.

V gene TRBV18 combines with J gene TRBJ1-1; D may be TRBD1 (6 bases). The ends were cut back, 6 bases at V and 0 bases at J, with 14 bases in the middle. Germline V gene lookup returns CDR1 KGHSH and CDR2 LQKENI. The length of the CDR3 is 15 residues. The CDR3: CASSARGGLNTEAFF. The CDR3 bases are TGTGCCAGCTCCGCAAGGGGGGGTCTGAACACTGAAGCTTTCTTT.

The chain uses TRBV11-2 and TRBJ2-3; D not certain. V dropped 3 bases and J dropped 0 bases, with 7 bases sitting between them. The CDR3 has 14 residues. Germline V CDR1 and CDR2: SGHAT, FQNNGV. The CDR3 here is CASSFWGSTDTQYF. Written as DNA, the CDR3 is TGTGCCAGCAGCTTTTGGGGTAGCACAGATACGCAGTATTTT.

V usage is TRBV9 and J usage is TRBJ1-3, with a tentative D call TRBD1 (5 bases). Trimming took 4 bases from V and 8 from J, leaving 19 bases between them. Germline CDR1 SGDLS, CDR2 YYNGEE. The CDR3 is 15 amino acids. The CDR3 spells CASSRRDGEGDTIYF. The CDR3 region has the DNA TGTGCCAGCAGCCGGCGGGACGGCGAAGGGGACACCATATATTTT.

This chain connects TRBV4-2 to TRBJ2-7; the D gene is possibly TRBD1 (5 bases). The germline V and J ends were trimmed by 0 bases and 6 bases, with 15 bases remaining between them. The V gene's germline CDR1 is LGHNA and CDR2 YNFKEQ. CDR3 length: 15 amino acids. The CDR3 DNA follows: TGTGCCAGCAGCCAAGAAGGGGTTAAAGGTTCCGAGCAGTACTTC. Residues: CASSQEGVKGSEQYF.

The chain uses TRBV19 and TRBJ1-5; TRBD1 aligns across 7 bases. V lost 6 bases, J lost 0 bases, and 2 bases stayed unmatched. The V gene's germline CDR1 is LNHDA and CDR2 SQIVND (reference sequence). CDR3 size: 14 residues. The DNA for the CDR3 is TGTGCCAGTAGACGACAGGGTAGCAATCAGCCCCAGCATTTT. Amino acids: CASRRQGSNQPQHF.

The rearrangement joins TRBV11-2 to TRBJ2-5; 8 bases map to TRBD1. V lost 5 bases and J lost 4; bases outside the gene matches: 6. This CDR3 region has 14 residues. In germline, CDR1 is SGHAT, CDR2 FQNNGV. Here the CDR3 DNA reads TGTGCCAGCAGCCAACGCGACAGGGGAGAGACCCAGTACTTC. Its protein is CASSQRDRGETQYF.

This chain joins TRBV6-5 and TRBJ1-2; the match to TRBD1 covers 12 bases. With 7 bases clipped from V and 8 bases from J, the junction kept 8 bases outside the gene matches. The CDR3 covers 14 residues. CDR1 and CDR2 (germline): MNHEY, SVGAGI. The CDR3 nucleotides are TGTGCCAGCAACACCGGGACAGGGGGCTCCGGCTACACCTTC. Translation: CASNTGTGGSGYTF.

The chain is built from TRBV28 and TRBJ1-2; 7 bases map to TRBD1. This CDR3 is built from 13 residues. The V gene end was trimmed by 4 bases and the J gene end by 6 bases; junction bases not matched to a gene: 5. Germline CDR1 reads MDHEN; CDR2 reads SYDVKM. The CDR3 protein is CASSSDREDGYTF. CDR3 coding DNA: TGTGCCAGCAGTTCTGACAGGGAAGATGGCTACACCTTC.

This clone was observed a few times. The rearrangement uses TRBV27 and TRBJ2-1, with a tentative D call TRBD1 (5 bases). From germline, CDR1 is MNHEY and CDR2 SMNVEV (reference sequence). The ends were cut back, 7 bases at V and 0 bases at J, with 13 bases in the middle. This CDR3 is built from 15 residues. The CDR3 here is CASTRRGSSYNEQFF. DNA for the CDR3: TGTGCCAGCACCAGAAGGGGCAGCTCCTACAATGAGCAGTTCTTC.

The chain is built from TRBV25-1 and TRBJ1-2; D unclear. The germline gives CDR1 MGHDK, CDR2 SYGVNS. The CDR3 extends over 14 amino acids. Trimming took 3 bases from V and 4 from J, leaving 12 bases between them. The CDR3 loop reads CASSEKGPSYGYTF. The CDR3 nucleotides are TGTGCCAGCAGTGAGAAGGGTCCGAGCTATGGCTACACCTTC.

The CDR3 DNA sequence: TGCGCCAGCAGATCGAGGGTGGGGAACACTGAAGCTTTCTTT. This codes for CASRSRVGNTEAFF. This rearrangement joins TRBV4-1 to TRBJ1-1; D remains ambiguous. Trimming left V 6 bases short and J 1 base short, with 12 bases between. Germline V gene sequence: CDR1 MGHRA, CDR2 YSYEKL. The CDR3 consists of 14 residues.

The V and J genes are TRBV6-5 and TRBJ1-2; the match to TRBD1 covers 7 bases. This CDR3 is 13 amino acids long. V trimming: 2 bases; J trimming: 5 bases; junction bases outside the gene matches: 2. CDR1 is MNHEY, CDR2 SVGAGI, per germline. DNA for the CDR3: TGTGCCAGCAGTTACGACAGGGCATATGGCTACACCTTC. Translation: CASSYDRAYGYTF.

This chain joins TRBV5-1 and TRBJ2-2, with 8 bases aligning to TRBD2. Trimming at V came to 4 bases and at J to 0 bases, leaving 11 bases not matched to a gene. Germline lookup yields CDR1 SGHRS and CDR2 YFSETQ. CDR3 length equals 18 residues. CDR3 nucleotides: TGCGCCAGCAGCCCCCGGGGGAGCGGGGGCACGAACACCGGGGAGCTGTTTTTT. Its translation is CASSPRGSGGTNTGELFF.

V and J are TRBV11-3 and TRBJ2-3; 8 nucleotides agree with TRBD2. The CDR3 covers 15 residues. The V segment lost 5 bases and the J segment 1 base; nucleotides outside the gene matches: 5. Germline V gives CDR1 SGHNT, CDR2 YENEEA. The CDR3 region is CASSPGGGRTDTQYF. The CDR3 coding sequence is TGTGCCAGCAGCCCCGGGGGGGGTCGCACAGATACGCAGTATTTT.

V usage is TRBV4-1 and J usage is TRBJ2-7, with D possibly matching TRBD1 (5 bases). Trimming stripped 0 bases from V and 0 bases from J, with 12 bases between. The CDR3 loop spans 16 amino acids. CDR1 and CDR2 (germline): MGHRA, YSYEKL. The CDR3 sequence: CASSQDQGGSSYEQYF. For the CDR3, the DNA is TGCGCCAGCAGCCAAGATCAGGGCGGAAGCTCCTACGAGCAGTACTTC.